This paragraph covers one T cell receptor (beta chain) sequence. Its specificity is unknown. This entry belongs to a study of PD-1 blockade in classical Hodgkin lymphoma. Study-wide results and caveats: The study found complete responders had baseline diversity similar to newly diagnosed patients. CD4+ but not CD8+ TCR diversity rose significantly by C4D1. When nivolumab was started under 1 year after ASCT, patients were excluded.

CDR3 length: 14 residues. V lost 2 bases and J lost 1; bases outside the gene matches: 1. Germline CDR1 MNHEY, CDR2 SVGAGI. Sequenced by immunoSEQ multiplex PCR; TCRdb stores in-frame clones only, minus some. The table records about 3,100 clones, over 70% of them present only once. The time point here: cycle 4 day 1 (C4D1), after five to seven weeks of nivolumab. Every patient had relapsed following autologous stem cell transplantation, and cohorts differed in brentuximab vedotin exposure. Isolated CD8+ T cells were derived from thawed PBMCs through magnetic negative selection. The TCR originated in a human donor with classical Hodgkin lymphoma. The chain employs TRBV6-5 and TRBJ2-5; 7 bases map to TRBD1. This material consisted of CD8+ T cells from blood, taken before the fourth cycle of nivolumab. The CDR3 loop reads CASSYGTAQETQYF. The DNA for the CDR3 is TGTGCCAGCAGTTACGGGACAGCCCAAGAGACCCAGTACTTC.